Following are 14 T cell receptor beta chains from one sample sequenced in a study of cytomegalovirus exposure and HLA in healthy donors. PCR involved 60 Vbeta and 13 Jbeta primers. TCRdb's copy holds only in-frame clones and misses some; the assay was immunoSEQ multiplex PCR. The table shows about 190,000 clones, with around 88% occurring only once. Sequencing was done on a sample of PBMCs. The receptors stem from a man in his forties in good health and CMV-seropositive.

The rearrangement uses TRBV5-1 and TRBJ1-5; D possibly corresponds to TRBD1 (5 bases). Trimming stripped 0 bases from V and 10 bases from J, with 11 bases between. The CDR3 runs 13 residues. Germline CDR1 and CDR2: SGHRS and YFSETQ. CDR3 sequence: CASSLGPRDPQHF. The CDR3 DNA follows: TGCGCCAGCAGCTTGGGCCCCAGGGATCCCCAGCATTTT.

This clone was seen a handful of times. V and J are TRBV11-2 and TRBJ1-3; a possible D gene is TRBD1 (5 bases). The V end was cut by 5 bases, the J end by 2 bases, with 10 bases between. Germline lookup yields CDR1 SGHAT and CDR2 FQNNGV. CDR3 length: 14 amino acids. The CDR3 region has the DNA TGTGCCAGCAGCGCTGGGGCGACTGGAAACACCATATATTTT. Translated: CASSAGATGNTIYF.

This clone was recorded only once. The gene calls are TRBV27 and TRBJ2-1; the match to TRBD1 covers 7 bases. Per germline, CDR1 MNHEY and CDR2 SMNVEV (reference sequence). The junction had 10 bases not matched to a gene; V was cut back by 7 bases and J by 7 bases. The CDR3 loop spans 14 amino acids. The CDR3 bases are TGTGCCAGCACACGAGACAGGGCTCGGAATGAGCAGTTCTTC. Its translation: CASTRDRARNEQFF.

CDR3 protein: CASSVGLADSSGANVLTF. CDR3 DNA sequence: TGTGCCAGCAGCGTAGGCTTAGCAGATAGCTCTGGGGCCAACGTCCTGACTTTC. This sequence joins TRBV9 and TRBJ2-6; no clear D. This CDR3 is built from 18 residues. Trimming pared 0 bases from V and 0 bases from J, leaving 13 bases between. Germline values: CDR1 SGDLS, CDR2 YYNGEE.

The genes are TRBV6-1 and TRBJ1-2, with a weak D call TRBD1 (5 bases). V was trimmed by 11 bases and J by 1 base, leaving 17 bases between them. The CDR3 has 14 amino acids. Germline assignment: CDR1 MNHNS and CDR2 SASEGT. CDR3 amino acids: CAAVDWGYNYGYTF. The CDR3 DNA reads as TGTGCCGCAGTAGACTGGGGCTATAACTATGGCTACACCTTC.

The count of this clone is one. The gene calls are TRBV5-1 and TRBJ1-1, with unresolved D. Trimming took 0 bases from V and 1 from J, leaving 10 bases between them. This CDR3 has 15 residues. Germline-derived CDR1 and CDR2 are SGHRS and YFSETQ. The CDR3 bases are TGCGCCAGCAGCTTGGGCTACACAGAGAACACTGAAGCTTTCTTT. It yields the protein CASSLGYTENTEAFF.

The rearrangement links TRBV5-1 to TRBJ2-3, with TRBD2 matching over 9 bases. The CDR3 has 18 residues. V shed 0 bases and J 0 bases; nucleotides not matched to a gene: 8. Germline CDR1 is SGHRS and CDR2 is YFSETQ. CDR3 DNA sequence: TGCGCCAGCAGCTTGGCGGTGGCTAGCGGGATTAGCACAGATACGCAGTATTTT. The encoded protein is CASSLAVASGISTDTQYF.

The DNA for the CDR3 is TGTGCCAGCAGGGGACAGGGCTCTGGAAACACCATATATTTT. It translates to CASRGQGSGNTIYF. V is TRBV9 and J is TRBJ1-3; the match to TRBD1 covers 9 bases. CDR1 is SGDLS and CDR2 is YYNGEE in the germline V gene. V gave up 5 bases and J gave up 0 bases; unmatched junction bases: 0. CDR3 length: 14 residues.

The chain recombines TRBV7-2 with TRBJ2-7, with TRBD2 identical over 8 bases. Germline-derived CDR1 and CDR2 are SGHTA and FQGNSA. V shed 5 bases, J shed 2 bases, and the junction held 5 bases outside the gene matches. This CDR3 comprises 14 residues. The CDR3 protein is CASSPSGRTYEQYF. The DNA of the CDR3 is TGTGCCAGCAGCCCAAGCGGGAGAACCTACGAGCAGTACTTC.

This chain connects TRBV4-2 to TRBJ2-1; 10 bases match TRBD1. CDR1 is LGHNA and CDR2 is YNFKEQ in the germline V gene. The CDR3 consists of 15 residues. V was pared by 2 bases and J by 7 bases, with 5 bases of the junction left unmatched. The CDR3: CASSQQAGQGNEQFF. The CDR3 coding sequence is TGTGCCAGCAGCCAACAGGCGGGACAGGGGAATGAGCAGTTCTTC.

The V and J genes are TRBV5-6 and TRBJ2-3, with 9 bases identical to TRBD2. V trimming: 7 bases; J trimming: 2 bases; junction bases outside the gene matches: 5. There are 14 residues in the CDR3. CDR1 is SGHDT, CDR2 YYEEEE, per germline. CDR3 nucleotides: TGTGCCAGCCAGCGGGAGGCCCACACAGATACGCAGTATTTT. Protein: CASQREAHTDTQYF.

CDR3: CASSEVGGKSYEQYF. CDR3 bases: TGTGCCAGCAGTGAAGTAGGGGGAAAATCCTACGAGCAGTACTTC. This chain connects TRBV2 to TRBJ2-7, with D tentatively TRBD1 (6 bases). The CDR3 sequence is 15 residues long. V lost 1 base, J lost 1 base, and 11 bases lay in between. Germline CDR1 and CDR2: SNHLY and FYNNEI.

V gene TRBV7-2 combines with J gene TRBJ1-5; no reliable D call. The CDR3 runs 13 residues. Germline V gene sequence: CDR1 SGHTA, CDR2 FQGNSA. V was trimmed by 5 bases and J by 0 bases, leaving 5 bases between them. For the CDR3, the DNA is TGTGCCAGCAGCCGCGTTAGCAATCAGCCCCAGCATTTT. Translated, it gives CASSRVSNQPQHF.

This clone was counted once. The V and J genes are TRBV7-3 and TRBJ2-7, with 9 bases that match TRBD2. The germline gives CDR1 SGHTA, CDR2 FQGTGA. The CDR3 totals 14 residues. Unmatched junction bases numbered 5, after V lost 2 bases and J lost 6 bases. CDR3 nucleotides: TGTGCCAGCAGCTTATATAGCGGGAGTCTCGAGCAGTACTTC. Translating gives CASSLYSGSLEQYF.